The entry below describes one TCR beta chain. What it recognizes is unknown. The data belong to a study of shared clonotypes between healthy human individuals. Regarding the study as a whole: Estimated richness values were generally larger in naive subsets than in memory subsets.

Some clones are missing from TCRdb's copy, which holds only in-frame ones; the method was immunoSEQ multiplex PCR. The table lists 2 million to 2.5 million clones, 85% to 95% of them singletons. The J segment lost 2 bases and the V segment lost 3 bases, leaving 17 bases of the junction unmatched. CDR3 length: 19 amino acids. CDR1 is SGHRS and CDR2 is YFSETQ in the germline V gene. Sequenced: naive CD4+ T cells from PBMCs. The sample's subset: CD45RA+ positively selected. The rearrangement links TRBV5-1 to TRBJ2-1; TRBD2 matches 7 bases. This sequence was found in a man between 18 and 35 years old in good health. Some clones in this sample may be carry-over from other donors' samples. The CDR3 coding sequence is TGCGCCAGCAGCTGGGACCAAGGCGGGAGAGACGTAACCTACAATGAGCAGTTCTTC. Its protein is CASSWDQGGRDVTYNEQFF.